This TCR beta chain is drawn from a study of OX40 agonist ivuxolimab in advanced cancers. Study summary: Mean age 60 years, range roughly 20 to 85; 82.7% male. Two patients with cutaneous melanoma and one with hepatocellular carcinoma, three in total, showed partial responses.

The assay was immunoSEQ multiplex PCR, and TCRdb's table has in-frame clones only and misses some. Seen here are more than 100,000 clones, over 75% observed once, and the top ten hold 0.55%. Between the trimmed V and J ends, which lost 1 base and 4 bases, there was a span of 7 bases. The germline V gene has CDR1 MRHNA and CDR2 SNTAGT. This CDR3 contains 13 residues. This receptor was taken from an adult with an advanced solid tumor such as melanoma, head and neck, liver or kidney cancer. The sample in question was CD4+ or CD8+ T cells sorted from blood, obtained in a trial of the OX40 agonist ivuxolimab. The rearrangement links TRBV6-4 to TRBJ1-2, with D uncertain. In nucleotides, the CDR3 is TGTGCCAGCAGTGACTTATCGGGCTATGGCTACACCTTC. This sequence encodes CASSDLSGYGYTF.